This entry lists 22 T cell receptor beta chains sequenced from one sample in a study of beta chain features in type 1 diabetes. Findings and limits, study-wide: Shorter TCRB CDR3s, moderately but significantly so, marked every one of the four CD4+ subsets in Type 1 diabetes patients.

TCRB transcripts that were expressed got sequenced, as all of the isolated RNA had been reverse transcribed. The assay was immunoSEQ multiplex PCR, and TCRdb's table has in-frame clones only and misses some. The sample yields over 150,000 clones, approximately 10% seen once. No cognate antigen is known for these TCRs. Material: central memory CD4+ T cells from blood. These receptors were taken from a young man with type 1 diabetes.

This clone has more than one count but fewer than ten. This chain links TRBV28 with TRBJ2-7, with a tentative D call TRBD2 (5 bases). V shed 7 bases and J shed 4 bases, with 20 bases lying between them. Germline values: CDR1 MDHEN, CDR2 SYDVKM. This CDR3 region has 15 residues. The CDR3 protein is CASIPTGLAGYEQYF. The CDR3 nucleotides read TGTGCCAGCATTCCTACGGGTCTAGCTGGTTACGAGCAGTACTTC.

The V gene is TRBV6-1, the J gene TRBJ2-2; possible D gene TRBD2, 5 bases. Trimming shortened V by 0 bases and J by 9 bases, and 8 bases separated the two germline ends. The CDR3 runs to 13 residues. Germline assignment: CDR1 MNHNS and CDR2 SASEGT. The CDR3: CASSEAGGRELFF. The DNA of the CDR3 is TGTGCCAGCAGTGAAGCAGGAGGCCGGGAGCTGTTTTTT.

V usage is TRBV28 and J usage is TRBJ1-5; D gene uncertain. Germline V lookup: CDR1 MDHEN, CDR2 SYDVKM. The CDR3 loop spans 15 amino acids. Trimming took 2 bases from V and 5 from J, leaving 13 bases between them. CDR3 in amino acids: CASSLPPGQDQPQHF. CDR3 nucleotides: TGTGCCAGCAGTTTACCCCCCGGCCAGGATCAGCCCCAGCATTTT.

Here the CDR3 DNA reads TGCGCCAGCAGCTTGGAGAGGGCCTACGAGCAGTACTTC. Its protein is CASSLERAYEQYF. This chain joins TRBV5-1 and TRBJ2-7, with D possibly being TRBD2 (5 bases). Trimming left V 0 bases short and J 2 bases short, with 6 bases between. This CDR3 is 13 amino acids long. Germline V gene data show CDR1 as SGHRS and CDR2 as YFSETQ.

Only a few counts were recorded for this clone. This chain joins TRBV6-6 and TRBJ2-3; the match to TRBD1 covers 9 bases. Germline V CDR1 and CDR2: MNHNY, SVGAGI (reference sequence). V trimming: 10 bases; J trimming: 2 bases; junction bases outside the gene matches: 10. The CDR3 runs to 15 residues. Here the CDR3 DNA reads TGTGCCACCGCTTTGGACAGGGGAGTCACAGATACGCAGTATTTT. It yields the protein CATALDRGVTDTQYF.

The chain is built from TRBV7-8 and TRBJ2-7; 7 bases map to TRBD2. The length of the CDR3 is 14 residues. Germline values: CDR1 SGHVS, CDR2 FQNEAQ. Trimming at V came to 3 bases and at J to 2 bases, leaving 4 bases not matched to a gene. In nucleotides, the CDR3 is TGTGCCAGCAGCTTGGGCCGGGGGGCCTACGAGCAGTACTTC. Protein: CASSLGRGAYEQYF.

In this sample, this clone turned up a few times. This chain joins TRBV7-8 and TRBJ2-3, with D possibly TRBD1 on 6 matching bases. This CDR3 comprises 13 residues. V lost 4 bases and J 4 bases, leaving 9 bases between the germline ends. Germline-derived CDR1 and CDR2 are SGHVS and FQNEAQ. CDR3 sequence (DNA): TGTGCCAGCAGCTCACAGGGAGCAGATACGCAGTATTTT. It codes for CASSSQGADTQYF.

This clone was observed many times. This chain joins TRBV29-1 and TRBJ1-1; D is unresolved. V was cut by 7 bases and J by 3 bases, with 9 bases left in between. The CDR3 loop spans 11 amino acids. CDR1 SQVTM and CDR2 ANQGSEA come from the germline V gene. The CDR3 spells CSGLRDTEAFF. The CDR3 nucleotides are TGCAGCGGTCTCCGGGACACTGAAGCTTTCTTT.

V is TRBV11-2 and J is TRBJ2-3, with a tentative D call TRBD2 (5 bases). Germline-derived CDR1 and CDR2 are SGHAT and FQNNGV. Trimming left V 2 bases short and J 12 bases short, with 15 bases between. CDR3 length equals 13 residues. The CDR3 loop reads CASSLNSLREQYF. CDR3 nucleotides: TGTGCCAGCAGCTTAAATAGTCTGAGGGAACAGTATTTT. Complete variable domain (other parts from reference TRBV11-2 and TRBJ2-3): EAGVAQSPRYKIIEKRQSVAFWCNPISGHATLYWYQQILGQGPKLLIQFQNNGVVDDSQLPKDRFSAERLKGVDSTLKIQPAKLEDSAVYLCASSLNSLREQYFGPGTRLTVL.

This clone was counted between two and nine times. The chain joins TRBV4-2 to TRBJ2-1; D might be TRBD2 (6 bases). The CDR3 runs 15 residues. Trimming shortened V by 1 base and J by 8 bases, and 15 bases separated the two germline ends. The germline V gene encodes CDR1 LGHNA and CDR2 YNFKEQ. The CDR3 reads CASSQARLVLYEQFF. CDR3 coding DNA: TGTGCCAGCAGCCAAGCCCGACTAGTTTTGTATGAGCAGTTCTTC.

About this clone: Additional DNA sequences in this sample encode the identical CDR3. The chain couples TRBV18 to TRBJ2-3, with D unresolved. CDR1 and CDR2 from the germline V gene are KGHSH and LQKENI. V lost 5 bases to trimming and J lost 0 bases, with 3 bases between them. The CDR3 sequence is 12 residues long. This CDR3 reads CASSSSTDTQYF. The CDR3 DNA reads TGTGCCAGCTCATCTAGCACAGATACGCAGTATTTT.

The chain employs TRBV7-2 and TRBJ1-4, with 7 bases lining up with TRBD1. V lost 5 bases, J lost 3 bases, and 6 bases stayed unmatched. Germline values: CDR1 SGHTA, CDR2 FQGNSA. This CDR3 contains 15 residues. CDR3 protein: CASSPLGQSNEKLFF. The DNA of the CDR3 is TGTGCCAGCAGCCCCTTGGGACAGTCTAATGAAAAACTGTTTTTT.

This chain connects TRBV29-1 to TRBJ1-2, with unresolved D. Per germline, CDR1 SQVTM and CDR2 ANQGSEA. The V and J ends lost 4 bases and 1 base respectively, with 10 bases between them. The CDR3 totals 13 residues. CDR3 DNA: TGCAGCGTTGTCGTCAGTGATAACTATGGCTACACCTTC. Translated: CSVVVSDNYGYTF.

The CDR3: CASSPYPGTETQYF. Here the CDR3 DNA reads TGCGCCAGCAGCCCGTACCCCGGTACAGAGACCCAGTACTTC. The rearrangement uses TRBV5-1 and TRBJ2-5; D is uncertain. Trimming took off 4 bases at V and 4 bases at J, with 14 bases between the two ends. Germline V gene lookup returns CDR1 SGHRS and CDR2 YFSETQ. The CDR3 is 14 amino acids.

V and J are TRBV18 and TRBJ1-1; 11 nucleotides align to TRBD1. J was trimmed by 1 base and V by 6 bases; bases with no gene match: 7. CDR3 length: 16 residues. Germline V gene lookup returns CDR1 KGHSH and CDR2 LQKENI. For the CDR3, the DNA is TGTGCCAGCTCGGCTGGACAGGGGGCGTGGAACACTGAAGCTTTCTTT. Translation: CASSAGQGAWNTEAFF.

There are a few counts of this clone. This chain joins TRBV19 and TRBJ2-1; 12 positions agree with TRBD2. V shed 7 bases and J 8 bases; nucleotides not matched to a gene: 3. Looked up from germline, CDR1 is LNHDA and CDR2 is SQIVND (reference sequence). This CDR3 is built from 13 residues. In DNA form, the CDR3 reads TGTGCCAGTACAGCTAGCGGGAGGGATGAGCAGTTCTTC. This gives the protein CASTASGRDEQFF.

The J gene is TRBJ2-5, the V gene TRBV5-5; D is possibly TRBD2 (6 bases). The V end was cut by 2 bases, the J end by 5 bases, with 10 bases between. The CDR3 has 13 residues. The germline CDR1 and CDR2 sequences are SGHKS and YYEKEE (reference sequence). Here the CDR3 DNA reads TGTGCCAGCAGCTTCTATCGGGGGGAGACCCAGTACTTC. It yields the protein CASSFYRGETQYF.

For the CDR3, the DNA is TGCGCCAGCAGCCCCGGACCCTCACAGGACAATCAGCCCCAGCATTTT. The encoded protein is CASSPGPSQDNQPQHF. This chain links TRBV5-1 with TRBJ1-5; a possible D gene is TRBD1 (5 bases). CDR1 and CDR2 from the germline V gene are SGHRS and YFSETQ. The CDR3 totals 16 residues. Trimming took off 4 bases at V and 3 bases at J, with 17 bases between the two ends.

The rearrangement links TRBV5-6 to TRBJ2-1; 9 bases are shared with TRBD2. Unmatched junction bases numbered 3, after V lost 3 bases and J lost 5 bases. The CDR3 has 14 amino acids. Germline lookup yields CDR1 SGHDT and CDR2 YYEEEE. In nucleotides, the CDR3 is TGTGCCAGCAGCTGGACTAGCGCGGACAATGAGCAGTTCTTC. It is translated as CASSWTSADNEQFF.

This clone was detected a few times. The V gene is TRBV19, the J gene TRBJ2-1, with 9 bases aligning to TRBD2. With V trimmed by 0 bases and J by 8 bases, 20 bases remained unmatched. Germline CDR1 reads LNHDA; CDR2 reads SQIVND (reference sequence). The CDR3 contains 20 residues. The CDR3 nucleotides are TGTGCCAGTAGTATAGAGACGTACCTTAAAGGCGGACTAGCGTCCGATGAGCAGTTCTTC. Encoded protein: CASSIETYLKGGLASDEQFF.

This clone showed up just a few times. The V call is TRBV27, the J call TRBJ2-7; 10 bases line up with TRBD1. The CDR3 runs to 14 residues. V shed 3 bases and J 5 bases; nucleotides not matched to a gene: 4. CDR1 is MNHEY, CDR2 SMNVEV, per germline (reference sequence). CDR3 sequence: CASSLGQGNDEQYF. The CDR3 DNA follows: TGTGCCAGCAGTTTGGGACAGGGGAACGACGAGCAGTACTTC.

This clone turned up a few times. The chain is built from TRBV28 and TRBJ1-1, with TRBD1 matching 9 bases. V was clipped by 6 bases and J by 1 base; unmatched bases: 6. This CDR3 comprises 15 residues. The germline V gene encodes CDR1 MDHEN and CDR2 SYDVKM. CDR3 in DNA: TGTGCCAGCAGGGGACAGGGACTTCCGAACACTGAAGCTTTCTTT. Its translation is CASRGQGLPNTEAFF. Full variable domain (rest looked up from reference TRBV28 and TRBJ1-1): DVKVTQSSRYLVKRTGEKVFLECVQDMDHENMFWYRQDPGLGLRLIYFSYDVKMKEKGDIPEGYSVSREKKERFSLILESASTNQTSMYLCASRGQGLPNTEAFFGQGTRLTVV.